The TCR beta chain described here comes from a study of blood T cell repertoires in COVID-19. The repertoire was sequenced with immunoSEQ multiplex PCR; TCRdb's copy has only in-frame clones and lacks some. The data hold approximately 150,000 clones, with around 86% observed a single time. The CDR3 loop spans 15 amino acids. CDR1 SGHAT and CDR2 FQNNGV come from the germline V gene. Between the trimmed V and J ends, which lost 4 bases and 0 bases, there was a span of 13 bases. The specimen was peripheral blood. The chain recombines TRBV11-2 with TRBJ2-7; a possible D gene is TRBD2 (5 bases). This clonotype originated in a man aged 65-85 years with acute or convalescent COVID-19. DNA for the CDR3: TGTGCCAGCAGCTATGACCTAGGACTCTCCTACGAGCAGTACTTC. Residues: CASSYDLGLSYEQYF.